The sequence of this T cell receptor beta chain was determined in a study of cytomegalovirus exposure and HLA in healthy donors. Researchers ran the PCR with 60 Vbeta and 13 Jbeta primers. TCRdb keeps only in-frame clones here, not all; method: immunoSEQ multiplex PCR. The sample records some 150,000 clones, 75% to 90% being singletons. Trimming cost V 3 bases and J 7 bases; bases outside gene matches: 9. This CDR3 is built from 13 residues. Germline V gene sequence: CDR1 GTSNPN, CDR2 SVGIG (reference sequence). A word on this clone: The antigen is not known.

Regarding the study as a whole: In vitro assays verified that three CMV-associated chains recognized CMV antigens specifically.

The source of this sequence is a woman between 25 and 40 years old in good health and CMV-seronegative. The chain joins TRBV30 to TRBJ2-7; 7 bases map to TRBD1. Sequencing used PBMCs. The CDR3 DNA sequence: TGTGCCTGGAGCCGACAGGGAGATGGGGAGCAGTACTTC. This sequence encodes CAWSRQGDGEQYF.